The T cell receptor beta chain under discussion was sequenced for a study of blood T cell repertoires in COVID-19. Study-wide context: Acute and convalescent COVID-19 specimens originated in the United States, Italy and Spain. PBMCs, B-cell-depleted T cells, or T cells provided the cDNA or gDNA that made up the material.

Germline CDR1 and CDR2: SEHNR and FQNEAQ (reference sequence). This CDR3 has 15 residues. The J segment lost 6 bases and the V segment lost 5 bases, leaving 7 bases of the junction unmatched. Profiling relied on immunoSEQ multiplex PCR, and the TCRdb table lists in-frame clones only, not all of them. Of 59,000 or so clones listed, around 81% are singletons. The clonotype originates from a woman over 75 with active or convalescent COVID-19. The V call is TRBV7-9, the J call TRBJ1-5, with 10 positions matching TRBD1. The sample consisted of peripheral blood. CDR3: CASSPGTGVTQPQHF. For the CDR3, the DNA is TGTGCCAGCAGCCCCGGGACAGGGGTTACTCAGCCCCAGCATTTT. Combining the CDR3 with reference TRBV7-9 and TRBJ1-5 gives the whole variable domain DTGVSQNPRHKITKRGQNVTFRCDPISEHNRLYWYRQTLGQGPEFLTYFQNEAQLEKSRLLSDRFSAERPKGSFSTLEIQRTEQGDSAMYLCASSPGTGVTQPQHFGDGTRLSIL.